This T cell receptor beta chain derives from a study of CD8 T cells in Susac syndrome. Bulk CD8+ and CD4+ cells came from magnetic negative isolation; CD8+ TEMRA by FACS. Random hexamers were used to reverse transcribe an amount of roughly 0.45 to 1 ug RNA. Across 54 Vbeta and 13 Jbeta, immunoSEQ multiplex PCR amplified TCR beta CDR3. From the immunoSEQ multiplex PCR reads, TCRdb called clonotypes with MiXCR, one entry per CDR3 protein. The sample lists a few hundred thousand distinct CDR3 sequences, 70% to 90% seen once, with around 0.18% in the top ten. CDR3 length: 14 residues. V was pared by 6 bases and J by 3 bases, with 8 bases of the junction left unmatched. The germline CDR1 and CDR2 sequences are DFQATT and SNEGSKA (reference sequence).

The receptor comes from a human donor with multiple sclerosis. Sequenced: CD8+ T cells from PBMCs. The genes are TRBV20-1 and TRBJ2-7; TRBD2 matches 10 bases. CDR3 nucleotides: TGCAGTGCCCCGACTAGCGGGCGAAACTACGAGCAGTACTTC. It translates to CSAPTSGRNYEQYF.